The next 18 T cell receptor beta chains were all read from a single sample in a study of cytomegalovirus exposure and HLA in healthy donors. Primers for the PCR totalled 60 Vbeta and 13 Jbeta. The data were produced by immunoSEQ multiplex PCR, yet TCRdb's version contains in-frame clones alone and is incomplete. The sample records 150,000 to 200,000 clones, roughly four fifths being singletons. Input material: PBMCs. The receptors shown here come from a woman aged 18-29 years in good health and CMV-seropositive.

The chain combines TRBV5-1 with TRBJ1-2, with D perhaps matching TRBD1 (5 bases). The CDR3 covers 13 residues. V was cut by 0 bases and J by 8 bases, with 11 bases left in between. Germline CDR1 SGHRS, CDR2 YFSETQ. In DNA form, the CDR3 reads TGCGCCAGCAGCTTGGAGCAATGGGGCGGCTACACCTTC. The encoded protein is CASSLEQWGGYTF.

V is TRBV29-1 and J is TRBJ1-5, with D perhaps matching TRBD1 (5 bases). This CDR3 comprises 14 residues. The V end lost 4 bases, the J end lost 4 bases, and 14 bases lay between the germline ends. Germline CDR1 SQVTM, CDR2 ANQGSEA. CDR3 sequence reads: CSVVDGGSNQPQHF. The DNA for the CDR3 is TGCAGCGTTGTGGACGGGGGATCAAATCAGCCCCAGCATTTT.

The chain employs TRBV28 and TRBJ2-4; 7 nucleotides align to TRBD1. V dropped 4 bases and J dropped 0; count of bases not matched to a gene: 6. Germline V gives CDR1 MDHEN, CDR2 SYDVKM. This CDR3 comprises 16 residues. The CDR3 region is CASSSWGQQAKNIQYF. CDR3 DNA: TGTGCCAGCAGTTCTTGGGGACAGCAAGCCAAAAACATTCAGTACTTC. Based on the CDR3 plus reference TRBV28 and TRBJ2-4, the full variable domain is DVKVTQSSRYLVKRTGEKVFLECVQDMDHENMFWYRQDPGLGLRLIYFSYDVKMKEKGDIPEGYSVSREKKERFSLILESASTNQTSMYLCASSSWGQQAKNIQYFGAGTRLSVL.

This clone was observed a few times. The chain combines TRBV9 with TRBJ1-2; D gene unclear. V lost 0 bases, J lost 5 bases, and 8 bases lay in between. Germline V CDR1 and CDR2: SGDLS, YYNGEE. This CDR3 has 13 amino acids. CDR3: CASSVAGWYGYTF. CDR3 in DNA: TGTGCCAGCAGCGTAGCAGGATGGTATGGCTACACCTTC.

The rearrangement links TRBV6-5 to TRBJ1-6; 7 nucleotides align to TRBD1. V lost 10 bases, J lost 4 bases, and 7 bases stayed unmatched. This CDR3 has 14 amino acids. Germline lookup yields CDR1 MNHEY and CDR2 SVGAGI. DNA for the CDR3: TGTGCCACCACTCTGGGACAGTATAATTCACCCCTCCACTTT. Protein product: CATTLGQYNSPLHF.

The chain combines TRBV4-2 with TRBJ1-4, with 8 positions matching TRBD1. Germline V gene sequence: CDR1 LGHNA, CDR2 YNFKEQ. The CDR3 length is 16 residues. Losses at the gene ends were 0 bases for V and 8 bases for J; bases not matched to a gene: 8. The CDR3 sequence is CASSQEGQGAWEKLFF. The CDR3 bases are TGTGCCAGCAGCCAAGAGGGGCAGGGGGCATGGGAAAAACTGTTTTTT.

The chain joins TRBV11-2 to TRBJ2-1; 8 bases line up with TRBD2. The CDR3 length is 15 residues. Germline CDR1 and CDR2: SGHAT and FQNNGV. V shed 3 bases and J 5 bases; nucleotides not matched to a gene: 6. The CDR3 sequence: CASSFLGLADNEQFF. CDR3 nucleotide sequence: TGTGCCAGCAGCTTCTTAGGACTAGCCGACAATGAGCAGTTCTTC.

This chain links TRBV10-3 with TRBJ2-1; 12 positions match TRBD1. Per the germline V gene, CDR1 is ENHRY and CDR2 is SYGVKD. This CDR3 region has 14 residues. V lost 9 bases and J lost 8; bases outside the gene matches: 8. In DNA form, the CDR3 reads TGTGCCATACGGGGGACAGGGGGCAAGGATGAGCAGTTCTTC. This translates into CAIRGTGGKDEQFF.

The gene calls are TRBV28 and TRBJ2-2, with 8 bases fitting TRBD2. Looked up from germline, CDR1 is MDHEN and CDR2 is SYDVKM. Trimming took 6 bases from V and 3 from J; bases not matched to a gene: 9. CDR3 size: 16 residues. The CDR3 nucleotides read TGTGCCAGCAGGTCTACGGGGGGGCCGGACACCGGGGAGCTGTTTTTT. This encodes CASRSTGGPDTGELFF.

This chain joins TRBV30 and TRBJ1-1, with a weak D call TRBD1 (6 bases). V lost 0 bases and J 0 bases, leaving 8 bases between the germline ends. The length of the CDR3 is 14 residues. The germline V gene encodes CDR1 GTSNPN and CDR2 SVGIG (reference sequence). Here the CDR3 reads CAWSVQGMNTEAFF. CDR3 in DNA: TGTGCCTGGAGTGTTCAGGGGATGAACACTGAAGCTTTCTTT. Full variable domain (outside the CDR3, taken from reference TRBV30 and TRBJ1-1): SQTIHQWPATLVQPVGSPLSLECTVEGTSNPNLYWYRQAAGRGLQLLFYSVGIGQISSEVPQNLSASRPQDRQFILSSKKLLLSDSGFYLCAWSVQGMNTEAFFGQGTRLTVV.

A few counts support this clone. CDR3 loop: CASSVGPGDYGYTF. DNA of the CDR3: TGTGCCAGCAGCGTAGGTCCAGGGGATTATGGCTACACCTTC. The chain combines TRBV9 with TRBJ1-2; weak D call: TRBD1 (6 bases). The V and J ends lost 0 bases and 5 bases respectively, with 11 bases between them. The CDR3 has 14 residues. Germline loops: CDR1 SGDLS, CDR2 YYNGEE.

The chain links TRBV16 to TRBJ2-3; 7 positions agree with TRBD2. With 1 base clipped from V and 0 bases from J, the junction kept 4 bases outside the gene matches. The CDR3 consists of 16 residues. Germline assignment: CDR1 KGHSY and CDR2 FQNENV. Here the CDR3 DNA reads TGTGCCAGCAGCCAATGGGAGGGGTGGAGCACAGATACGCAGTATTTT. This gives the protein CASSQWEGWSTDTQYF.

The CDR3 coding sequence is TGTGCCAGCAGCGGGACAGGGAGCTCCTACGAGCAGTACTTC. Its protein is CASSGTGSSYEQYF. The rearrangement joins TRBV27 to TRBJ2-7, with TRBD1 matching 9 bases. Per germline, CDR1 MNHEY and CDR2 SMNVEV (reference sequence). Unmatched junction bases numbered 3, after V lost 6 bases and J lost 0 bases. The CDR3 covers 14 residues.

The chain uses TRBV30 and TRBJ1-2; 7 nucleotides match TRBD1. This CDR3 contains 11 residues. V gave up 5 bases and J gave up 8 bases; unmatched junction bases: 5. The germline V gene has CDR1 GTSNPN and CDR2 SVGIG (reference sequence). CDR3 sequence: CAWRGQEGYTF. Here the CDR3 DNA reads TGTGCCTGGCGCGGACAGGAGGGCTACACCTTC.

The chain couples TRBV4-2 to TRBJ2-5, with TRBD1 identical over 9 bases. This CDR3 comprises 16 residues. CDR1 LGHNA and CDR2 YNFKEQ come from the germline V gene. After removal of 3 bases from V and 5 bases from J, the junction contained 10 bases not matched to a gene. CDR3 bases: TGTGCCAGCAGCCATCCCCCGGGACAGGGCGGGGAGACCCAGTACTTC. It yields the protein CASSHPPGQGGETQYF.

This clone occurred a few times. The V call is TRBV4-2, the J call TRBJ2-7; perhaps TRBD1 as D (6 bases). Trimming removed 2 bases from V and 2 bases from J, with 13 bases in between. This CDR3 is 15 amino acids long. Germline CDR1 is LGHNA and CDR2 is YNFKEQ. CDR3 in amino acids: CASSQRLTGAYEQYF. The CDR3, as DNA: TGTGCCAGCAGCCAACGATTGACAGGCGCCTACGAGCAGTACTTC.

This clone was detected only a few times. This chain connects TRBV28 to TRBJ2-2, with D hard to call. Germline assignment: CDR1 MDHEN and CDR2 SYDVKM. This CDR3 region has 15 residues. Trimming removed 3 bases at V and 4 bases at J, with 12 bases between. The CDR3 DNA sequence: TGTGCCAGCAGTTTCGTTTCTAGTTCCACCGGGGAGCTGTTTTTT. This encodes CASSFVSSSTGELFF.

This rearrangement joins TRBV6-5 to TRBJ1-5; the D is unclear. The CDR3 is 15 residues long. Germline CDR1 MNHEY, CDR2 SVGAGI. V was trimmed by 5 bases and J by 0 bases, leaving 11 bases between them. CDR3 sequence (DNA): TGTGCCAGCAGTGGGAGTTCAGTTAGCAATCAGCCCCAGCATTTT. As protein: CASSGSSVSNQPQHF.